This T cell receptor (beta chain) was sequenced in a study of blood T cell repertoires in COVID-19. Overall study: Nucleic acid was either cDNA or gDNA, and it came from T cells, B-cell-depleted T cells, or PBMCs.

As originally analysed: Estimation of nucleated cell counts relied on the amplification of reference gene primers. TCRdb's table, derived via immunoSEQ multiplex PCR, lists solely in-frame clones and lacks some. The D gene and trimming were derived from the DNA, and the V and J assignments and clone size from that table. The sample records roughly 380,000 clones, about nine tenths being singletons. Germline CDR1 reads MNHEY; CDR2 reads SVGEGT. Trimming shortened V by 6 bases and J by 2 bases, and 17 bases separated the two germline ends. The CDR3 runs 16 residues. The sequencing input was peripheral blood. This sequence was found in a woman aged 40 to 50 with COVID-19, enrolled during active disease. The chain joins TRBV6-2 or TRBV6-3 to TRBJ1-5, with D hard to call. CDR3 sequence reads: CASSPLAGRGNQPQHF. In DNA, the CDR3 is TGTGCCAGCAGCCCTCTAGCGGGGAGGGGCAATCAGCCCCAGCATTTT.